The source of this TCR beta chain is a study of CD8+CD57+ T cells in acquired aplastic anemia. Germline-derived CDR1 and CDR2 are SNHLY and FYNNEI. The CDR3 loop spans 13 amino acids. Germline trimming cut 6 bases from V and 12 bases from J; bases unmatched to any gene: 5. Profiling that covered TCR beta VDJ and CDR3 relied on genomic DNA as its template. TCRdb re-called the reads through MiXCR, storing one row per CDR3 protein. This table has about 170,000 distinct CDR3 sequences, around 60% appearing once. This clonotype was sampled from a human donor in good health. Sequencing input: sorted CD4+, CD8+, or CD8+CD57+ T cells (not recorded which) from PBMCs. The chain links TRBV2 to TRBJ2-6; 10 bases match TRBD1. The CDR3 is CASSGTGALVLTF. CDR3 nucleotide sequence: TGTGCCAGCAGCGGGACAGGGGCCCTCGTCCTGACTTTC. Together with reference TRBV2 and TRBJ2-6, the CDR3 gives the full variable domain: EPEVTQTPSHQVTQMGQEVILRCVPISNHLYFYWYRQILGQKVEFLVSFYNNEISEKSEIFDDQFSVERPDGSNFTLKIRSTKLEDSAMYFCASSGTGALVLTFGAGSRLTVL.